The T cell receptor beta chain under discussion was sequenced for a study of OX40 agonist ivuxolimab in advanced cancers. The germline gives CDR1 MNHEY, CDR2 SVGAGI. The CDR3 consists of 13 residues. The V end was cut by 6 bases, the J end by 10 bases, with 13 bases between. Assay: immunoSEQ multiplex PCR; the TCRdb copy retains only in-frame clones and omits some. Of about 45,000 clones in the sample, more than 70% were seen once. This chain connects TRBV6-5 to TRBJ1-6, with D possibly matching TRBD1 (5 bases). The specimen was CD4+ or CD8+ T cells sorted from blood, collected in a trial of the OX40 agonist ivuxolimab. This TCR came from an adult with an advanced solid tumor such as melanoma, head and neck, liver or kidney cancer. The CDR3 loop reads CASRRDPTSPLHF. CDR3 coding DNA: TGTGCCAGCAGAAGGGACCCGACCTCACCCCTCCACTTT.